The source of this T cell receptor beta chain is a study of shared clonotypes between healthy human individuals. Background on the study: The study used three CD4 naive, three CD4 memory, two CD8 naive and one CD8 memory plate per donor.

The study, taken as a whole, reports: The four-donor shared clonotypes exceeded non-shared clonotypes in generation probability, with non-shared ones scoring lower. Larger estimated richness was generally recorded for naive subsets relative to memory subsets.

The method was immunoSEQ multiplex PCR; TCRdb's version includes in-frame clones alone and lacks a portion of them. Among around 2,000,000 clones listed, roughly 94% were seen once. This clone came up once. Antigen: not known. Distinct nucleotide sequences in the sample also encode this CDR3. The CDR3 contains 13 residues. The germline V and J ends were trimmed by 5 bases and 1 base, with 9 bases remaining between them. Germline CDR1 and CDR2: MDHEN and SYDVKM. The naive CD8 subset, CD45RO-negative cells positively selected for CCR7, excluded terminally differentiated effector memory CD45RA+ cells. All donors qualified as healthy HIV-negative adults and had experienced no recent acute infections or vaccinations.

This TCR came from a man aged 18-30 years in good health. This chain links TRBV28 with TRBJ2-7; tentative D call: TRBD1 (6 bases). The sequencing input was naive CD8+ T cells sorted from blood. CDR3 coding DNA: TGTGCCAGCAGTCTTACAGGGTCCTACGAGCAGTACTTC. Its protein is CASSLTGSYEQYF.